The rows below give T cell receptor beta chains drawn from one sample of a study of CD4 T cells in relation to SARS-CoV-2 and coronaviruses. Repertoires were generated with immunoSEQ multiplex PCR, while TCRdb's copy carries only in-frame clones and drops some. The sample includes tens of thousands of clones, around 74% seen only once; the top ten take about a fifth. Antigen specificity for these receptors is unknown. What was sequenced was memory CD4+ T cells from PBMCs, cultured in vitro. These receptors all come from an adult with COVID-19. Each CDR3 is given with its conserved first and last residue. The D gene is left open where the match is weak. Size values are once, few and many counts, or a class for expanded clones, and some rows have none.

J gene | D gene | clone size | V gene | CDR3 protein | CDR3 DNA
TRBJ2-1 | NA | NA | TRBV30 | CAWGRGRAYNEQFF | TGTGCCTGGGGCCGCGGCCGGGCCTACAATGAGCAGTTCTTC
TRBJ2-1 | NA | NA | TRBV7-8 | CASSLGLYNEQFF | TGTGCCAGCAGCTTAGGCTTATACAATGAGCAGTTCTTC
TRBJ2-7 | NA | NA | TRBV28 | CASRSSYEQYF | TGTGCCAGCAGGAGCTCCTACGAGCAGTACTTC
TRBJ1-5 | TRBD1 | NA | TRBV6-5 | CASSRDREDQPQHF | TGTGCCAGCAGTCGAGACAGGGAGGACCAGCCCCAGCATTTT
TRBJ1-5 | NA | NA | TRBV28 | CASSLGGPYNQPQHF | TGTGCCAGCAGTTTGGGGGGCCCCTACAATCAGCCCCAGCATTTT
TRBJ2-2 | NA | NA | TRBV7-3 | CASSLRAASTGELFF | TGTGCCAGCAGCTTAAGAGCGGCGAGCACCGGGGAGCTGTTTTTT
TRBJ2-7 | TRBD1 | NA | TRBV6-1 | CASSDRTGASLGKQYF | TGTGCCAGCAGTGATCGGACAGGGGCGTCCCTAGGCAAGCAGTACTTC
TRBJ2-2 | NA | few | TRBV27 | CASSFRQENTGELFF | TGTGCCAGCAGTTTTAGGCAGGAGAACACCGGGGAGCTGTTTTTT
TRBJ1-3 | NA | NA | TRBV18 | CASSRDNSGNTIYF | TGTGCCAGCTCACGGGACAACTCTGGAAACACCATATATTTT
TRBJ1-4 | NA | few | TRBV28 | CASSLGVQVNEKLFF | TGTGCCAGCAGTTTAGGGGTACAGGTTAATGAAAAACTGTTTTTT
TRBJ1-2 | TRBD1 | once | TRBV6-5 | CASSYSGQRANYGYTF | TGTGCCAGCAGTTACTCGGGACAGCGAGCAAACTATGGCTACACCTTC
TRBJ2-7 | TRBD2 | NA | TRBV7-8 | CASSLEWRGAGVKYEQYF | TGTGCCAGCAGCTTAGAGTGGCGGGGGGCAGGAGTCAAATACGAGCAGTACTTC
TRBJ2-7 | NA | few | TRBV5-1 | CASSYQGGYEQYF | TGCGCCAGCAGCTACCAAGGGGGCTACGAGCAGTACTTC
TRBJ2-1 | TRBD2 | NA | TRBV11-2 | CASSLMALAGESEQFF | TGTGCCAGCAGCTTAATGGCGCTAGCGGGAGAATCTGAGCAGTTCTTC
TRBJ1-2 | NA | NA | TRBV11-2 | CASSLIQTPGGYTF | TGTGCCAGCAGCTTAATCCAGACACCAGGGGGCTACACCTTC
TRBJ2-5 | TRBD2 | NA | TRBV13 | CASSYPLAGARETQYF | TGTGCCAGCAGCTACCCGCTAGCGGGAGCGAGGGAGACCCAGTACTTC
TRBJ2-5 | NA | NA | TRBV10-3 | CAISDGAETQYF | TGTGCCATCAGTGACGGGGCGGAGACCCAGTACTTC
TRBJ2-7 | NA | NA | TRBV5-1 | CASSPDGMTYEQYF | TGCGCCAGCAGCCCGGACGGTATGACCTACGAGCAGTACTTC
TRBJ2-7 | NA | few | TRBV4-1 | CASSYRVGAGVAHYEQYF | TGCGCCAGCAGCTACAGGGTGGGTGCGGGAGTAGCCCACTACGAGCAGTACTTC
TRBJ1-1 | NA | NA | TRBV6-6 | CAARGQTVAFF | TGTGCCGCTCGGGGGCAGACTGTGGCTTTCTTT
TRBJ2-2 | NA | NA | TRBV11-2 | CASSPLGGQTRELFF | TGTGCCAGCAGCCCTCTCGGGGGACAGACTAGAGAGCTGTTTTTT
TRBJ2-5 | NA | NA | TRBV20-1 | CSASGDRSIWGGQETQYF | TGCAGTGCTAGTGGAGACAGGTCGATATGGGGGGGACAAGAGACCCAGTACTTC
TRBJ1-5 | TRBD1 | NA | TRBV5-1 | CASSPEGAGNQPQHF | TGCGCCAGCAGCCCCGAGGGGGCGGGCAATCAGCCCCAGCATTTT
TRBJ2-7 | TRBD2 | NA | TRBV7-2 | CASSLGWGAGGPNEQYF | TGTGCCAGCAGCTTAGGGTGGGGAGCGGGAGGGCCTAACGAGCAGTACTTC
TRBJ1-6 | NA | NA | TRBV2 | CASSVQSPLHF | TGTGCCAGCAGTGTTCAATCACCCCTCCACTTT
TRBJ2-3 | NA | NA | TRBV7-2 | CASSSGLNTQYF | TGTGCCAGCAGCTCCGGACTCAATACGCAGTATTTT
TRBJ2-5 | TRBD1 | few | TRBV2 | CASSEGDRVGTQYF | TGTGCCAGCAGTGAAGGAGACAGGGTCGGGACCCAGTACTTC
TRBJ2-4 | TRBD1 | NA | TRBV2 | CASSGGQGARNIQYF | TGTGCCAGCAGTGGCGGACAGGGGGCGCGAAACATTCAGTACTTC
TRBJ2-1 | TRBD2 | NA | TRBV3-1/TRBV3-2 | CASSRLAVYNEQFF | TGTGCCAGCAGCCGACTAGCGGTATACAATGAGCAGTTCTTC
TRBJ1-5 | NA | NA | TRBV5-1 | CASSLDGQGNQPQHF | TGCGCCAGCAGCCTGGACGGGCAGGGCAATCAGCCCCAGCATTTT
TRBJ1-2 | NA | NA | TRBV7-8 | CASSLDIGGGYGYTF | TGTGCCAGCAGCTTAGATATAGGCGGCGGCTATGGCTACACCTTC
TRBJ2-1 | NA | NA | TRBV6-4 | CASSASESNEQFF | TGTGCCAGCAGTGCTAGCGAGAGCAATGAGCAGTTCTTC
TRBJ1-2 | NA | few | TRBV10-3 | CAISGSSVGGGYTF | TGTGCCATCAGTGGTTCAAGTGTAGGGGGTGGCTACACCTTC
TRBJ2-3 | TRBD2 | NA | TRBV4-1 | CASSQVVGLAGAGDTQYF | TGCGCCAGCAGCCAAGTCGTGGGACTAGCGGGAGCGGGAGATACGCAGTATTTT
TRBJ2-5 | NA | NA | TRBV4-1 | CASSPAGADPSETQYF | TGCGCCAGCAGCCCCGCGGGGGCAGATCCCTCAGAGACCCAGTACTTC
TRBJ2-7 | TRBD1 | NA | TRBV28 | CASIEQGAANEQYF | TGTGCCAGCATTGAACAGGGGGCGGCGAACGAGCAGTACTTC
TRBJ1-5 | NA | NA | TRBV19 | CASRQTGLNQPQHF | TGTGCCAGTAGGCAAACAGGTCTCAATCAGCCCCAGCATTTT
TRBJ2-7 | TRBD1 | NA | TRBV20-1 | CSANDPGQGFDEQYF | TGCAGTGCTAATGATCCGGGACAGGGGTTCGACGAGCAGTACTTC
TRBJ2-5 | NA | medium-sized | TRBV6-1 | CASSDPETQYF | TGTGCCAGCAGTGACCCAGAGACCCAGTACTTC
TRBJ2-3 | TRBD1 | NA | TRBV7-2 | CASSRLSGTGFSGTDTQYF | TGTGCCAGCAGCCGCCTCTCCGGGACAGGTTTTTCCGGCACAGATACGCAGTATTTT
TRBJ1-2 | NA | few | TRBV28 | CASSLSEQRGYTF | TGTGCCAGCAGTTTATCTGAACAACGTGGCTACACCTTC
TRBJ2-3 | TRBD2 | NA | TRBV5-6 | CASSPLGGEAGHTDTQYF | TGTGCCAGCAGCCCCCTGGGTGGGGAAGCGGGGCACACAGATACGCAGTATTTT
TRBJ2-7 | TRBD1 | NA | TRBV7-9 | CASSFSGTGGAEQYF | TGTGCCAGCAGCTTTTCTGGGACAGGGGGGGCCGAGCAGTACTTC
TRBJ1-2 | TRBD1 | NA | TRBV5-5 | CASSLAGQLYGYTF | TGTGCCAGCAGCTTGGCGGGACAGCTCTATGGCTACACCTTC
TRBJ2-1 | NA | NA | TRBV2 | CASSSQGYNEQFF | TGTGCCAGCAGTAGCCAGGGATACAATGAGCAGTTCTTC